A single sample gave rise to the 9 T cell receptor beta chains below, sequenced in a study of T-cell memory formation after mild COVID-19. From the 5' RACE reads, TCRdb called clonotypes with MiXCR, one entry per CDR3 protein. The profile shows roughly 580,000 distinct CDR3 sequences, more than 15% of them singletons. Sequenced: PBMCs or a T cell subset sorted from them (not recorded which). The origin of the receptors is an adult woman who had mild COVID-19 (a few samples of this study predate the infection). Cell type and time point are not known.

This clonotype was detected a few times. The chain recombines TRBV5-1 with TRBJ2-2, with D perhaps TRBD1 or TRBD2 (5 bases each). The CDR3 length is 15 residues. Trimming stripped 0 bases from V and 9 bases from J, with 15 bases between. Germline values: CDR1 SGHRS, CDR2 YFSETQ. CDR3 protein: CASSLAEAGSWELFF. CDR3 nucleotide sequence: TGCGCCAGCAGCTTGGCGGAGGCAGGGAGCTGGGAGCTGTTTTTT.

This clonotype was recorded many times. The rearrangement uses TRBV12-3 or TRBV12-4 and TRBJ2-1, with 13 bases identical to TRBD2. The J segment lost 11 bases and the V segment lost 4 bases, leaving 2 bases of the junction unmatched. This CDR3 has 13 residues. The CDR3 nucleotides are TGTGCCAGCAGTTCGGGACTAGCGGGAAAGCAGTTCTTC. It codes for CASSSGLAGKQFF.

This clonotype was seen only a few times. The chain carries TRBV6-5 and TRBJ2-5; weak D call: TRBD1 (6 bases). The CDR3 contains 14 residues. The V end lost 6 bases, the J end lost 4 bases, and 15 bases lay between the germline ends. Germline V gene data show CDR1 as MNHEY and CDR2 as SVGAGI. This chain's CDR3 is CASSRTRGRETQYF. The CDR3 DNA reads as TGTGCCAGCAGCCGAACCAGGGGAAGAGAGACCCAGTACTTC.

As DNA, the CDR3 is TGTGCCAGCAGGCTGGGGGGAGGGACCTACGAGCAGTACTTC. Its protein product is CASRLGGGTYEQYF. V and J are TRBV6-6 and TRBJ2-7, with 7 bases lining up with TRBD2. The CDR3 covers 14 residues. J lost 2 bases, V lost 6 bases, and 7 bases had no gene match. Germline V lookup: CDR1 MNHNY, CDR2 SVGAGI (reference sequence).

V usage is TRBV12-3 or TRBV12-4 and J usage is TRBJ2-1; 10 nucleotides line up with TRBD1. With V trimmed by 6 bases and J by 6 bases, 8 bases remained unmatched. The CDR3 extends over 15 amino acids. The CDR3 nucleotides read TGTGCCAGCAGACCCGACAGGGGGCCTTTCAATGAGCAGTTCTTC. The encoded protein is CASRPDRGPFNEQFF.

This chain joins TRBV12-3 or TRBV12-4 and TRBJ1-1; 7 bases agree with TRBD1. Trimming at V came to 6 bases and at J to 4 bases, leaving 5 bases not matched to a gene. The CDR3 loop spans 13 amino acids. The CDR3 sequence: CASSHQGGTEAFF. Here the CDR3 DNA reads TGTGCCAGCAGCCATCAGGGGGGCACTGAAGCTTTCTTT.

The chain carries TRBV19 and TRBJ1-3, with 8 bases aligning to TRBD1. Trimming at V came to 5 bases and at J to 4 bases, leaving 4 bases not matched to a gene. This CDR3 comprises 14 residues. Per the germline V gene, CDR1 is LNHDA and CDR2 is SQIVND (reference sequence). This CDR3 reads CASSPDRAGNTIYF. CDR3 coding DNA: TGTGCCAGTAGTCCGGACAGGGCCGGAAACACCATATATTTT.

The chain links TRBV14 to TRBJ2-3; 8 nucleotides line up with TRBD2. The V and J ends lost 0 bases and 2 bases, in that order; junction bases with no gene match: 4. The CDR3 loop spans 16 amino acids. The V gene's germline CDR1 is SGHDN and CDR2 FVKESK. The CDR3 reads CASSQERGRLTDTQYF. The CDR3 DNA sequence: TGTGCCAGCAGCCAAGAGCGCGGGAGGCTCACAGATACGCAGTATTTT.

This clonotype has just a few counts. The gene calls are TRBV7-8 and TRBJ2-3; maybe TRBD2 (5 bases). With 6 bases removed from V and 0 bases from J, the gap between germline ends came to 13 bases. This CDR3 is built from 15 residues. Germline CDR1 reads SGHVS; CDR2 reads FQNEAQ. This CDR3 reads CASRREPTSTDTQYF. The DNA of the CDR3 is TGTGCCAGCAGGAGGGAGCCAACCAGCACAGATACGCAGTATTTT.